A selection of T cell receptor beta chains follows, all from one sample in a study of T cells in Graves' hyperthyroidism and ophthalmopathy. TCRdb re-called the multiplex PCR reads with MiXCR, one entry per CDR3 protein. This sample has some 600,000 distinct CDR3 sequences, with about 15% found just once. Sequencing was done on a sample of blood. The receptor set was obtained from a woman younger than 45 with Graves' hyperthyroidism that later progressed to Graves' ophthalmopathy. Each CDR3 is given without its conserved first and last residue. The order of the fields is V gene, CDR3 protein.

TRBV7-2 | ASSLEAFGEQY
TRBV5-5 | ASSLSQEEPQH
TRBV6-2/TRBV6-3 | ASSVQGLGNTIY
TRBV20-1 | SAKDRTNYGYT
TRBV12-3/TRBV12-4 | ASSSTSRNNEQF
TRBV5-1 | ASSSGTGGTGELF
TRBV13 | ASSLRQGGNYGYT
TRBV28 | ASSQTGAAGLYEQY
TRBV5-1 | ASSLATGPNTEAF
TRBV20-1 | SATGTDYGYT
TRBV24-1 | ATSDGGRGNTGELF
TRBV6-1 | ASSSPGGPGNTIY
TRBV11-3 | ASTLTGGSSYEQY
TRBV6-1 | ASSLRGRTGVNTEAF
TRBV3-1 | ASSRSAGETQY
TRBV20-1 | SARSASGYNEQF
TRBV20-1 | SASGATDTQY
TRBV6-2/TRBV6-3 | ASRINRGLYEQY
TRBV6-2/TRBV6-3 | ASSYRTGGGNQPQH
TRBV4-3 | ASSSSTTANSPLH
TRBV28 | ASSNGGSDTEAF
TRBV12-3/TRBV12-4 | AGSLQVNTEAF
TRBV5-4 | ASSISGRALEQF
TRBV20-1 | SAQRGGSSYEQY
TRBV6-1 | ASSEAGHTGELF
TRBV7-9 | ASRRGTSNSNEKLF
TRBV11-3 | ASSFSLGFTDTQY
TRBV18 | ASSPGTGVVNYGYT
TRBV28 | ASSRNRVTGELF
TRBV27 | ASSSSGQRVNEAF
TRBV28 | AIKSGYQETQY
TRBV24-1 | ATSRPGDPLYGYT
TRBV7-2 | ASSLAAGLSNQPQH
TRBV28 | ASSKDGDSTDTQY
TRBV29-1 | SVKQDRYEQY
TRBV3-1 | ASSPSVNSYEQY
TRBV10-3 | AISEGGDQPQH
TRBV14 | ASSQVTAGGPPEAF
TRBV10-3 | AISEINSPLH
TRBV20-1 | SAKAGGPDNEQF
TRBV19 | ASSIGRWNYGYT
TRBV18 | ASSRMEGGLNTEAF